This T cell receptor beta chain emerged from a study of T cell responses to AZD1222 COVID-19 vaccine. Study results and caveats: White British people made up most donors, females outnumbered males, and clonal diversity was possibly underestimated.

Clones were sequenced by immunoSEQ multiplex PCR, and TCRdb holds only the in-frame ones, with some missing. Of over 85,000 clones in the sample, around 87% were seen once. The V gene's germline CDR1 is LNHDA and CDR2 SQIVND (reference sequence). V was trimmed by 5 bases and J by 1 base, leaving 11 bases between them. The CDR3 has 15 amino acids. To note about this clone: Its target is not known.

The chain links TRBV19 to TRBJ2-2; D might be TRBD1 or TRBD2, each matching 6 bases. The sample in question was peripheral blood, obtained on day 0 of AZD1222 vaccination. The source is an adult in good health. This chain's CDR3 is CASSLGGRNTGELFF. The CDR3 bases are TGTGCCAGTAGTTTGGGGGGCAGGAACACCGGGGAGCTGTTTTTT.